Described below is a single T cell receptor beta chain sequence and its context. The antigen is not known. These data are taken from a study of PD-1 blockade in classical Hodgkin lymphoma. This table comes from immunoSEQ multiplex PCR, and its TCRdb copy is limited to in-frame clones, with some not included. Of some 110,000 clones listed, approximately 89% are singletons. V lost 4 bases, J lost 10 bases, and 16 bases lay in between. From germline, CDR1 is SGHDN and CDR2 FVKESK. The CDR3 has 13 amino acids. Overall study findings and caveats: Newly diagnosed patients reportedly had lower baseline TCR diversity than healthy donors.

Time point of the sample: cycle 4 day 1 (C4D1), after five to seven weeks of nivolumab. Patients all relapsed after autologous stem cell transplantation, and there was variation in brentuximab vedotin exposure. Complete response, partial response or progressive disease made up the best responses. J is TRBJ1-1 and V is TRBV14; perhaps TRBD1 as D (5 bases). The TCR was taken from a human donor with classical Hodgkin lymphoma. Sequencing used peripheral blood mononuclear cells (PBMCs), obtained before the fourth cycle of nivolumab. In DNA, the CDR3 is TGTGCCAGCAGCCCCCGGGGGGGGGTTAGAGCTTTCTTT. This sequence encodes CASSPRGGVRAFF.